This entry lists 2 T cell receptor beta chains sequenced from one sample in a study of T cells after yellow fever vaccination. TCRdb re-called the 5' RACE reads with MiXCR, one entry per CDR3 protein. This table has around 340,000 distinct CDR3 sequences, around an eighth appearing once. This specimen consisted of CD4+ T cells sorted from PBMCs, obtained 15 days after the yellow fever booster vaccination. The origin of the receptors is a man aged 18-30 years who received the YFV17D yellow fever vaccine.

This clonotype was seen many times. The rearrangement uses TRBV5-1 and TRBJ2-1, with D tentatively TRBD1 or TRBD2 (5 bases each). Deletions cut 4 bases from V and 12 bases from J, with 20 bases between. Germline V gives CDR1 SGHRS, CDR2 YFSETQ. This CDR3 spans 14 amino acids. The CDR3: CASSVGATRVGQFF. The CDR3 DNA follows: TGCGCCAGCAGCGTCGGGGCTACTCGTGTCGGGCAGTTCTTC.

The chain joins TRBV7-2 to TRBJ1-2; the D is unclear. The CDR3 has 14 residues. Trimming took 3 bases from V and 4 from J, leaving 12 bases between them. Germline V gene data show CDR1 as SGHTA and CDR2 as FQGNSA. DNA for the CDR3: TGTGCCAGCAGCTTGGGTCCTACTACCTATGGCTACACCTTC. Translation gives CASSLGPTTYGYTF.